These T cell receptor beta chains were read from a single sample in a study of blood T cell repertoires in COVID-19. TCRdb's table, derived via immunoSEQ multiplex PCR, lists solely in-frame clones and lacks some. The sample has 150,000 to 200,000 clones, roughly nine tenths seen once. Sequences were obtained from peripheral blood. These receptors came from a man between 65 and 85 years old with active or convalescent COVID-19. Both conserved end residues are part of each CDR3. Fields, in order: V gene, J gene, CDR3 protein.

V: TRBV5-5
J: TRBJ1-3
CDR3: CASRANPSSGNTIYF

V: TRBV24-1
J: TRBJ2-1
CDR3: CATSDGLAGTLASEQFF

V: TRBV11-3
J: TRBJ2-1
CDR3: CASSGGPYNEQFF

V: TRBV19
J: TRBJ1-5
CDR3: CASSRGTGALSNQPQHF

V: TRBV7-2
J: TRBJ1-1
CDR3: CASSFRGPNTEAFF

V: TRBV5-1
J: TRBJ1-1
CDR3: CASSSVIGGNTEAFF

V: TRBV6-5
J: TRBJ2-1
CDR3: CASSLVRNEQFF

V: TRBV7-2
J: TRBJ2-7
CDR3: CASSSRGTSYEQYF

V: TRBV7-2
J: TRBJ1-2
CDR3: CASSPSRAEGYTF

V: TRBV19
J: TRBJ1-2
CDR3: CASSRSLQESYGYTF

V: TRBV18
J: TRBJ1-5
CDR3: CASSPQGALGSNQPQHF

V: TRBV7-2
J: TRBJ1-5
CDR3: CASSSQVSNQPQHF

V: TRBV24-1
J: TRBJ2-5
CDR3: CATSDPHRVGTQYF

V: TRBV3-1/TRBV3-2
J: TRBJ2-3
CDR3: CASSQLFRQGVRNTQYF

V: TRBV28
J: TRBJ1-1
CDR3: CASSAGGANTEAFF

V: TRBV19
J: TRBJ1-4
CDR3: CASSTWQGNEKLFF

V: TRBV28
J: TRBJ1-1
CDR3: CASSVRGGPEAFF

V: TRBV6-5
J: TRBJ1-1
CDR3: CASSYKTGGGTEAFF

V: TRBV15
J: TRBJ1-2
CDR3: CATSRDAVLAYGYTF

V: TRBV7-9
J: TRBJ2-1
CDR3: CASSPTGGRYNEQFF

V: TRBV30
J: TRBJ2-4
CDR3: CAWSVSGDIQYF

V: TRBV30
J: TRBJ2-3
CDR3: CAWSQYGRTDTQYF

V: TRBV9
J: TRBJ2-1
CDR3: CASSPTGSYNEQFF

V: TRBV2
J: TRBJ2-3
CDR3: CASSARGTDTQYF

V: TRBV9
J: TRBJ1-2
CDR3: CASSVVQGGGYTF

V: TRBV5-1
J: TRBJ1-1
CDR3: CASSSNPGTTNTEAFF

V: TRBV7-3
J: TRBJ2-1
CDR3: CASATGIGNEQFF

V: TRBV14
J: TRBJ2-1
CDR3: CASSQARDSLWHEQFF

V: TRBV2
J: TRBJ1-6
CDR3: CASRIRSGNSPLHF

V: TRBV6-5
J: TRBJ2-5
CDR3: CASSYSVGVGETQYF

V: TRBV6-2/TRBV6-3
J: TRBJ2-1
CDR3: CASSYRRAGSYNEQFF

V: TRBV12-5
J: TRBJ1-4
CDR3: CASGLVLAGTNEKLFF

V: TRBV5-1
J: TRBJ1-4
CDR3: CASSLAPGGSDEKLFF

V: TRBV6-5
J: TRBJ1-1
CDR3: CASSYWGEKAFF

V: TRBV6-5
J: TRBJ1-4
CDR3: CASRNRVATNEKLFF

V: TRBV6-5
J: TRBJ1-4
CDR3: CASSMGQGYEKLFF